These 16 T cell receptor beta chains were sequenced from one sample in a study of T cell clonotyping in hematopoietic cell transplantation. Measured with immunoSEQ multiplex PCR; TCRdb has only the in-frame clones, and not every one. Among about 15,000 clones listed, under 90% were seen once. The material was PBMCs, obtained 100 days after allogeneic stem cell transplant. Receptors originate from a male patient aged 50 to 59 who had an allogeneic stem cell transplant from an unrelated donor, so T cells may come from the graft donor. Some clones in this sample may be carry-over from other donors' samples.

This clone was seen more than once but under ten times. V gene TRBV5-1 combines with J gene TRBJ2-7; 9 bases map to TRBD1. The V and J ends lost 3 bases and 4 bases, in that order; junction bases with no gene match: 5. This CDR3 comprises 14 residues. Germline-derived CDR1 and CDR2 are SGHRS and YFSETQ. The DNA for the CDR3 is TGCGCCAGCAGCTATGGACAGGGGTTTTACGAGCAGTACTTC. Translating it yields CASSYGQGFYEQYF.

The chain recombines TRBV30 with TRBJ2-5; TRBD1 or TRBD2 may be the D gene (6 bases each). V dropped 2 bases and J dropped 0 bases, with 13 bases sitting between them. This CDR3 region has 15 residues. Germline CDR1 is GTSNPN and CDR2 is SVGIG (reference sequence). CDR3 residues: CAWSRGGRNQETQYF. Here the CDR3 DNA reads TGTGCCTGGAGTAGAGGGGGGCGTAACCAAGAGACCCAGTACTTC.

This chain uses TRBV28 with TRBJ1-5; D perhaps matches TRBD1 (5 bases). CDR3 length: 18 amino acids. V shed 1 base and J shed 5 bases, with 21 bases lying between them. The V gene's germline CDR1 is MDHEN and CDR2 SYDVKM. CDR3 sequence (DNA): TGTGCCAGCAGTTTATCCCCGGGACTCGGCTCCGTCGATCAGCCCCAGCATTTT. It yields the protein CASSLSPGLGSVDQPQHF.

The chain links TRBV2 to TRBJ1-1; 7 positions match TRBD1. CDR1 and CDR2 (germline): SNHLY, FYNNEI. After removal of 4 bases from V and 4 bases from J, the junction contained 3 bases not matched to a gene. This CDR3 has 13 amino acids. In DNA form, the CDR3 reads TGTGCCAGCAGTGCTAACAGGGGCACTGAAGCTTTCTTT. Translated: CASSANRGTEAFF.

V gene TRBV6-1 combines with J gene TRBJ2-7; maybe TRBD1 (5 bases). CDR3 length: 14 residues. The germline CDR1 and CDR2 sequences are MNHNS and SASEGT. V was shortened by 3 bases and J by 4 bases, with 13 bases between the two germline ends. CDR3 coding DNA: TGTGCCAGCAGTGATGTGGCAGGGCTTTACGAGCAGTACTTC. Amino acid sequence: CASSDVAGLYEQYF.

With regard to this clone: In the same sample, other DNA sequences code for this CDR3. The chain's CDR3 is CASSLTTNSYEQYF. In nucleotides, the CDR3 is TGCGCCAGCAGCTTAACCACCAATTCCTACGAGCAGTACTTC. The genes are TRBV5-1 and TRBJ2-7; D remains ambiguous. Trimming removed 2 bases at V and 1 base at J, with 10 bases between. Germline values: CDR1 SGHRS, CDR2 YFSETQ. This CDR3 region has 14 residues.

V is TRBV19 and J is TRBJ1-5; TRBD1 aligns across 11 bases. CDR3 length: 16 amino acids. The germline V gene encodes CDR1 LNHDA and CDR2 SQIVND (reference sequence). The ends lost 6 bases at V and 6 bases at J; junction bases unmatched: 10. CDR3 region: CASRTRRDRGSQPQHF. The CDR3 DNA reads TGTGCCAGTAGGACCCGCCGGGACAGGGGGTCTCAGCCCCAGCATTTT.

The genes are TRBV14 and TRBJ1-6; D is uncertain. The V gene's germline CDR1 is SGHDN and CDR2 FVKESK. Trimming cost V 4 bases and J 5 bases, with 9 bases left between them. The CDR3 consists of 14 residues. This CDR3 reads CASSLRFDNSPLHF. CDR3 nucleotide sequence: TGTGCCAGCAGCCTCAGGTTCGATAATTCACCCCTCCACTTT.

The genes are TRBV12-5 and TRBJ2-1; D is unclear. The CDR3 covers 16 residues. Per germline, CDR1 LGHNT and CDR2 FRNRAP. V lost 3 bases, J lost 5 bases, and 17 bases lay in between. CDR3 DNA sequence: TGTGCTAGTGGTTTCTTCATAACCCGGGCCGACAATGAGCAGTTCTTC. This sequence encodes CASGFFITRADNEQFF.

The chain has TRBV7-9 and TRBJ1-3, with D perhaps matching TRBD1 (5 bases). CDR3 length equals 16 residues. The V end was cut by 0 bases, the J end by 0 bases, with 9 bases between. Germline values: CDR1 SEHNR, CDR2 FQNEAQ (reference sequence). CDR3 sequence: CASSLAGRYSGNTIYF. The CDR3 DNA reads TGTGCCAGCAGCTTAGCGGGACGGTACTCTGGAAACACCATATATTTT.

The chain employs TRBV2 and TRBJ1-2; D possibly corresponds to TRBD1 (6 bases). The CDR3 contains 16 residues. V lost 4 bases to trimming and J lost 1 base, with 16 bases between them. Germline values: CDR1 SNHLY, CDR2 FYNNEI. CDR3 amino acids: CASSGREGTYNYGYTF. The DNA of the CDR3 is TGTGCCAGCAGTGGGAGAGAAGGGACATATAACTATGGCTACACCTTC.

This chain links TRBV29-1 with TRBJ2-1, with D perhaps TRBD2 (5 bases). The ends were cut back, 4 bases at V and 9 bases at J, with 16 bases in the middle. Per germline, CDR1 SQVTM and CDR2 ANQGSEA. CDR3 length: 13 residues. This CDR3 is CSVASGIDSEQFF. The CDR3 DNA reads as TGCAGCGTTGCATCCGGGATAGATAGTGAGCAGTTCTTC.

The chain uses TRBV5-1 and TRBJ1-6; D unclear. Germline values: CDR1 SGHRS, CDR2 YFSETQ. The CDR3 runs to 13 residues. CDR3: CATRVSYNSPLHF. CDR3 DNA: TGCGCTACGAGGGTTAGCTATAATTCACCCCTCCACTTT.

The chain joins TRBV28 to TRBJ2-3, with 12 bases aligning to TRBD2. With V trimmed by 6 bases and J by 2 bases, 6 bases remained unmatched. Per the germline V gene, CDR1 is MDHEN and CDR2 is SYDVKM. This CDR3 has 16 amino acids. The CDR3 loop reads CASRSPSGRATDTQYF. The CDR3, as DNA: TGTGCCAGCAGGTCCCCTAGCGGGAGGGCCACAGATACGCAGTATTTT.

The V and J genes are TRBV30 and TRBJ1-5, with D possibly being TRBD1 (5 bases). The CDR3 runs 14 residues. Between the trimmed V and J ends, which lost 5 bases and 4 bases, there was a span of 15 bases. Germline V gives CDR1 GTSNPN, CDR2 SVGIG (reference sequence). The CDR3 loop is CAWGRANGNQPQHF. The CDR3 nucleotides read TGTGCCTGGGGCAGGGCTAATGGTAATCAGCCCCAGCATTTT. The entire variable domain, with the rest obtained from reference TRBV30 and TRBJ1-5, is as follows: SQTIHQWPATLVQPVGSPLSLECTVEGTSNPNLYWYRQAAGRGLQLLFYSVGIGQISSEVPQNLSASRPQDRQFILSSKKLLLSDSGFYLCAWGRANGNQPQHFGDGTRLSIL.

This chain joins TRBV4-3 and TRBJ1-2; D is unclear. The CDR3 totals 15 residues. Trimming took 0 bases from V and 0 from J, leaving 8 bases between them. The germline gives CDR1 LGHNA, CDR2 YSLEER. CDR3: CASSQDLQPNYGYTF. The DNA of the CDR3 is TGCGCCAGCAGCCAAGATCTCCAGCCTAACTATGGCTACACCTTC.